This TCR beta chain was profiled in a study of identical twins. TCRdb re-called the 5' RACE reads through MiXCR, storing one row per CDR3 protein. This sample carries some 500,000 distinct CDR3 sequences, more than 13% of them seen once, and the ten largest clones take 0.8% to 1%. This clonotype was counted ten times or more. Losses at the gene ends were 3 bases for V and 5 bases for J; bases not matched to a gene: 5. The CDR3 runs to 15 residues. Germline CDR1 reads SGHTA; CDR2 reads FQGNSA. These data were also reused for a study on yellow fever vaccine responses in identical twins.

This rearrangement joins TRBV7-2 to TRBJ2-1; 9 positions agree with TRBD1. Sequences were obtained from CD4+ T cells sorted from blood. The sequence came from a woman between 18 and 29 years old in good health. The CDR3 sequence is CASSFSGQGHNEQFF. As DNA, the CDR3 is TGTGCCAGCAGCTTTTCGGGACAGGGACACAATGAGCAGTTCTTC.